Below are 31 T cell receptor beta chains sequenced from a single sample in a study of response to subunit inactivated influenza vaccine. From the RT-PCR reads, TCRdb called clonotypes with MiXCR, one entry per CDR3 protein. The table has 400,000 to 650,000 distinct CDR3 sequences, about 7.2% seen once. Sequenced here: PBMCs from blood, sampled around 25 months after vaccination. The source of these receptors is a man aged 45-69 years who received an inactivated influenza vaccine.

This clonotype was seen a handful of times. V usage is TRBV7-2 and J usage is TRBJ2-2; 9 bases line up with TRBD2. J was trimmed by 4 bases and V by 3 bases; bases with no gene match: 6. The CDR3 runs 16 residues. Germline CDR1 is SGHTA and CDR2 is FQGNSA. CDR3 nucleotide sequence: TGTGCCAGCAGCTTCGTAGCGGGAGTGGGCACCGGGGAGCTGTTTTTT. Protein sequence: CASSFVAGVGTGELFF.

The J gene is TRBJ2-7, the V gene TRBV27; TRBD2 might be the D (5 bases). Germline V CDR1 and CDR2: MNHEY, SMNVEV (reference sequence). This CDR3 comprises 14 residues. V lost 4 bases, J lost 2 bases, and 12 bases lay in between. As DNA, the CDR3 is TGTGCCAGCAGTTACAGCGGCGGGCCCTACGAGCAGTACTTC. Its translation is CASSYSGGPYEQYF.

This clonotype was counted ten times or more. This rearrangement joins TRBV12-3 or TRBV12-4 to TRBJ2-1, with D uncertain. CDR3 length: 15 amino acids. V lost 5 bases to trimming and J lost 5 bases, with 16 bases between them. The DNA for the CDR3 is TGTGCCAGCAGTCTGTCGTCTCGTCGAGACAATGAGCAGTTCTTC. This sequence encodes CASSLSSRRDNEQFF.

The chain carries TRBV4-1 and TRBJ2-1; a possible D gene is TRBD2 (6 bases). Germline CDR1 MGHRA, CDR2 YSYEKL. Trimming stripped 3 bases from V and 2 bases from J, with 11 bases between. The CDR3 has 15 amino acids. This chain's CDR3 is CASSQVEGTYNEQFF. As DNA, the CDR3 is TGCGCCAGCAGCCAGGTGGAGGGTACCTACAATGAGCAGTTCTTC.

There are a few counts of this clonotype. In DNA, the CDR3 is TGTGCCAGTGGCCCGGACAGGCAGCCCCAGCATTTT. Its translation is CASGPDRQPQHF. The J gene is TRBJ1-5, the V gene TRBV19; TRBD1 matches 7 bases. Germline trimming cut 8 bases from V and 7 bases from J; bases unmatched to any gene: 5. The germline V gene has CDR1 LNHDA and CDR2 SQIVND (reference sequence). The CDR3 covers 12 residues.

The CDR3 loop reads CASSFRWRGATSTDTQYF. In DNA, the CDR3 is TGTGCCAGCAGCTTCCGGTGGCGGGGGGCCACTAGCACAGATACGCAGTATTTT. The V gene is TRBV13, the J gene TRBJ2-3; TRBD2 matches 8 bases. CDR3 length: 18 residues. CDR1 is PRHDT and CDR2 is FYEKMQ in the germline V gene (reference sequence). Trimming removed 3 bases from V and 0 bases from J; junction bases left unmatched: 11.

This clonotype has more than one count but fewer than ten. The chain combines TRBV4-2 with TRBJ2-5, with D unresolved. Trimming stripped 0 bases from V and 1 base from J, with 9 bases between. Germline V gene data show CDR1 as LGHNA and CDR2 as YNFKEQ. CDR3 length: 15 residues. The chain's CDR3 is CASSQDRSSQETQYF. In nucleotides, the CDR3 is TGTGCCAGCAGCCAAGACAGGTCCAGCCAAGAGACCCAGTACTTC.

This clonotype was seen ten or more times. The J gene is TRBJ1-2, the V gene TRBV29-1, with 10 nucleotides matching TRBD1. The CDR3 has 13 residues. The V gene end was trimmed by 4 bases and the J gene end by 5 bases; junction bases not matched to a gene: 4. Looked up from germline, CDR1 is SQVTM and CDR2 is ANQGSEA. CDR3 amino acids: CSVVTGGRYGYTF. In DNA, the CDR3 is TGCAGCGTTGTGACAGGGGGCCGGTATGGCTACACCTTC.

This clonotype was counted ten times or more. The chain uses TRBV4-3 and TRBJ2-5; D not certain. The CDR3 sequence is 14 residues long. Germline loops: CDR1 LGHNA, CDR2 YSLEER. V was cut by 2 bases and J by 2 bases, with 9 bases left in between. DNA for the CDR3: TGCGCCAGCAGCCAACAGCGCAATCAAGAGACCCAGTACTTC. It translates to CASSQQRNQETQYF.

This clonotype was detected many times. V and J are TRBV24-1 and TRBJ2-7; D might be TRBD1 (6 bases). This CDR3 has 13 amino acids. CDR1 and CDR2 from the germline V gene are KGHDR and SFDVKD. V lost 5 bases, J lost 3 bases, and 10 bases lay in between. CDR3 coding DNA: TGTGCCACCAGTGGGGGACACAACTACGAGCAGTACTTC. Amino acids: CATSGGHNYEQYF.

This clonotype turned up a few times. CDR3 amino acids: CASRKGTGDGYTF. The CDR3 DNA reads as TGTGCCAGCAGAAAAGGGACAGGGGATGGCTACACCTTC. The chain uses TRBV12-3 or TRBV12-4 and TRBJ1-2, with 10 bases fitting TRBD1. With V trimmed by 6 bases and J by 6 bases, 4 bases remained unmatched. This CDR3 spans 13 amino acids.

V gene TRBV6-7 combines with J gene TRBJ1-2, with 8 bases that match TRBD1. Being an ORF, TRBV6-7 has a function that is uncertain. The CDR3 has 15 amino acids. V gave up 4 bases and J gave up 3 bases; unmatched junction bases: 7. CDR3 in amino acids: CASSCPTGADYGYTF. For the CDR3, the DNA is TGTGCCAGCAGTTGCCCGACAGGGGCGGACTATGGCTACACCTTC.

This sequence joins TRBV3-1 and TRBJ1-1; 8 bases align to TRBD1. The CDR3 length is 13 residues. The V and J ends lost 5 bases and 4 bases, in that order; junction bases with no gene match: 3. Per germline, CDR1 LGHDT and CDR2 YNNKEL (reference sequence). The CDR3 nucleotides are TGTGCCAGCAGCGATACAGGGGGCACTGAAGCTTTCTTT. This sequence encodes CASSDTGGTEAFF.

This clonotype was recorded a few times. V usage is TRBV10-3 and J usage is TRBJ2-1; no clear D gene. The CDR3 extends over 14 amino acids. V was cut by 2 bases and J by 8 bases, with 13 bases left in between. Germline assignment: CDR1 ENHRY and CDR2 SYGVKD. CDR3 DNA: TGTGCCATCAGTGAGCATGGCGTCGCCGATGAGCAGTTCTTC. This encodes CAISEHGVADEQFF.

V and J are TRBV7-9 and TRBJ2-7; D remains unclear. The CDR3 length is 14 residues. Germline values: CDR1 SEHNR, CDR2 FQNEAQ (reference sequence). V shed 2 bases and J shed 2 bases, with 10 bases lying between them. CDR3 protein: CASSLSGRTYEQYF. CDR3 bases: TGTGCCAGCAGCTTATCAGGCAGGACCTACGAGCAGTACTTC.

The table lists this clonotype with a few counts. The rearrangement joins TRBV10-3 to TRBJ2-1, with 10 positions matching TRBD2. Per germline, CDR1 ENHRY and CDR2 SYGVKD. The CDR3 is 14 residues long. V was clipped by 6 bases and J by 10 bases; unmatched bases: 9. The chain's CDR3 is CAIRTAGGAKEQFF. The DNA of the CDR3 is TGTGCCATCAGGACAGCGGGGGGGGCGAAGGAGCAGTTCTTC.

The chain recombines TRBV7-9 with TRBJ2-2; 7 bases match TRBD2. Losses at the gene ends were 5 bases for V and 3 bases for J; bases not matched to a gene: 9. Germline V CDR1 and CDR2: SEHNR, FQNEAQ (reference sequence). CDR3 length equals 16 residues. The CDR3 protein is CASSPTWGGDTGELFF. The CDR3 nucleotides read TGTGCCAGCAGCCCCACTTGGGGGGGGGACACCGGGGAGCTGTTTTTT.

The table lists this clonotype with a few counts. The CDR3 loop reads CASSLGTWDGNEQFF. The CDR3 region has the DNA TGTGCCAGCAGCTTGGGGACATGGGACGGCAATGAGCAGTTCTTC. The chain is built from TRBV5-6 and TRBJ2-1, with D possibly called TRBD1 or TRBD2 (5 bases each). Germline CDR1 and CDR2: SGHDT and YYEEEE. This CDR3 spans 15 amino acids. Trimming removed 0 bases at V and 6 bases at J, with 13 bases between.

The chain combines TRBV5-5 with TRBJ2-1; 8 nucleotides match TRBD1. Looked up from germline, CDR1 is SGHKS and CDR2 is YYEKEE (reference sequence). Germline trimming cut 0 bases from V and 6 bases from J; bases unmatched to any gene: 8. The CDR3 loop spans 16 amino acids. The CDR3 reads CASSLAVSTGGNEQFF. CDR3 coding DNA: TGTGCCAGCAGCTTGGCCGTGAGCACAGGGGGCAATGAGCAGTTCTTC.

This clonotype was seen a few times. The chain uses TRBV28 and TRBJ2-1; 10 bases match TRBD1. V shed 5 bases, J shed 15 bases, and the junction held 4 bases outside the gene matches. Germline V gene data show CDR1 as MDHEN and CDR2 as SYDVKM. The CDR3 contains 11 residues. CDR3 sequence: CASSRDRGRFF. For the CDR3, the DNA is TGTGCCAGCAGTCGGGACAGGGGAAGGTTCTTC.

The chain joins TRBV4-1 to TRBJ1-1, with 9 nucleotides matching TRBD1. From germline, CDR1 is MGHRA and CDR2 YSYEKL. Germline trimming cut 4 bases from V and 8 bases from J; bases unmatched to any gene: 11. The CDR3 consists of 15 residues. The CDR3 DNA sequence: TGCGCCAGCAGCCCCCAAGGGACAGGGCGGTCAGAAGCTTTCTTT. Its protein product is CASSPQGTGRSEAFF.

This clonotype was counted between two and nine times. The V call is TRBV20-1, the J call TRBJ2-3; D is ambiguous. Trimming pared 0 bases from V and 2 bases from J, leaving 3 bases between. Germline CDR1 and CDR2: DFQATT and SNEGSKA (reference sequence). This CDR3 is built from 12 residues. CDR3 in amino acids: CSARENTDTQYF. In nucleotides, the CDR3 is TGCAGTGCTAGAGAGAACACAGATACGCAGTATTTT.

This chain uses TRBV2 with TRBJ1-3, with unresolved D. V was shortened by 1 base and J by 0 bases, with 10 bases between the two germline ends. This CDR3 is built from 16 residues. The germline V gene encodes CDR1 SNHLY and CDR2 FYNNEI. The CDR3 region has the DNA TGTGCCAGCAGTGAAGGTCAGGCTACCTCTGGAAACACCATATATTTT. Protein: CASSEGQATSGNTIYF.

This clonotype appeared many times. V gene TRBV4-2 combines with J gene TRBJ1-4; 10 bases line up with TRBD1. V dropped 4 bases and J dropped 4; count of bases not matched to a gene: 6. Per germline, CDR1 LGHNA and CDR2 YNFKEQ. This CDR3 has 16 residues. CDR3 loop: CASSRQGAASNEKLFF. CDR3 DNA: TGTGCCAGCAGCCGACAGGGGGCCGCCAGTAATGAAAAACTGTTTTTT.

This clonotype appeared a few times. The rearrangement uses TRBV25-1 and TRBJ2-4, with 7 bases fitting TRBD1. V trimming: 3 bases; J trimming: 9 bases; junction bases outside the gene matches: 8. Germline CDR1 reads MGHDK; CDR2 reads SYGVNS. The CDR3 contains 14 residues. Written as DNA, the CDR3 is TGTGCCAGCAGTGACACGGGACAGCCTGGCATTCAGTACTTC. It translates to CASSDTGQPGIQYF.

In its sample, this clonotype was seen many times. V gene TRBV15 combines with J gene TRBJ2-5; D might be TRBD1 (6 bases). With 5 bases removed from V and 2 bases from J, the gap between germline ends came to 9 bases. CDR1 is LNHNV, CDR2 YYDKDF, per germline (reference sequence). The CDR3 spans 13 residues. The DNA of the CDR3 is TGTGCCACCAGCCGGGACAAACAAGAGACCCAGTACTTC. Amino acids: CATSRDKQETQYF. The full variable domain, in which reference TRBV15 and TRBJ2-5 provide the parts outside the CDR3, is DAMVIQNPRYQVTQFGKPVTLSCSQTLNHNVMYWYQQKSSQAPKLLFHYYDKDFNNEADTPDNFQSRRPNTSFCFLDIRSPGLGDTAMYLCATSRDKQETQYFGPGTRLLVL.

CDR3 DNA: TGTGCTAGTGGTCCTGATAACTACGAGCAGTACTTC. Protein sequence: CASGPDNYEQYF. The rearrangement uses TRBV12-5 and TRBJ2-7; no clear D. The CDR3 is made up of 12 amino acids. V lost 5 bases to trimming and J lost 3 bases, with 8 bases between them. CDR1 LGHNT and CDR2 FRNRAP come from the germline V gene.

This clonotype has only a few counts. The rearrangement links TRBV10-3 to TRBJ2-3; D tentatively reads TRBD1 or TRBD2 (5 bases each). V lost 10 bases to trimming and J lost 0 bases, with 14 bases between them. CDR1 and CDR2 from the germline V gene are ENHRY and SYGVKD. This CDR3 is 14 amino acids long. DNA for the CDR3: TGTGCCAGTTATGGGGGAGCTAGCACAGATACGCAGTATTTT. Amino acid sequence: CASYGGASTDTQYF.

The sample holds many counts of this clonotype. V is TRBV7-2 and J is TRBJ2-2; D remains ambiguous. CDR3 length equals 13 residues. Trimming took 3 bases from V and 6 from J, leaving 8 bases between them. The V gene's germline CDR1 is SGHTA and CDR2 FQGNSA. The CDR3 bases are TGTGCCAGCAGCTTGTCAATTGCCGGGGAGCTGTTTTTT. Translation: CASSLSIAGELFF.

This clonotype has a handful of counts. V is TRBV11-2 and J is TRBJ2-2; D remains unclear. CDR3 length: 13 amino acids. Trimming shortened V by 5 bases and J by 7 bases, and 11 bases separated the two germline ends. Germline values: CDR1 SGHAT, CDR2 FQNNGV. The DNA for the CDR3 is TGTGCCAGCAGCCCTATACTGGGCGGGGAGCTGTTTTTT. This codes for CASSPILGGELFF.

This clonotype has only a few counts. This sequence joins TRBV5-1 and TRBJ2-3, with D tentatively TRBD2 (5 bases). There are 13 residues in the CDR3. Germline CDR1 and CDR2: SGHRS and YFSETQ. Trimming took 6 bases from V and 2 from J, leaving 10 bases between them. In DNA form, the CDR3 reads TGCGCCAGCAACTCCGGGGACACAGATACGCAGTATTTT. Amino acid sequence: CASNSGDTDTQYF.